The TCR beta chain under discussion was sequenced for a study of blood T cell repertoires in COVID-19. About the research overall: From the United States, Italy and Spain came samples of acute and convalescent COVID-19.

Source study methods: For nucleated cells, counts were estimated from reference gene primer amplification. Method: immunoSEQ multiplex PCR; TCRdb's copy keeps in-frame clones and lacks some. The V and J calls and clone size were taken over from that table, and D and trimming were inferred from the DNA. The sample lists about 200,000 clones; less than 90% were seen once. Germline CDR1 ENHRY, CDR2 SYGVKD. The V end was cut by 2 bases, the J end by 7 bases, with 8 bases between. CDR3 length: 12 residues. Donors were grouped by their self-reported clinical history. The chain combines TRBV10-3 with TRBJ1-1; D remains unclear. The sequence derives from a woman aged 30 to 39 who had been exposed to COVID-19. Source material: PBMCs or T cells enriched from blood (not recorded which). This chain's CDR3 is CAISEGRVEAFF. The CDR3 nucleotides read TGTGCCATCAGTGAGGGGAGGGTTGAAGCTTTCTTT.